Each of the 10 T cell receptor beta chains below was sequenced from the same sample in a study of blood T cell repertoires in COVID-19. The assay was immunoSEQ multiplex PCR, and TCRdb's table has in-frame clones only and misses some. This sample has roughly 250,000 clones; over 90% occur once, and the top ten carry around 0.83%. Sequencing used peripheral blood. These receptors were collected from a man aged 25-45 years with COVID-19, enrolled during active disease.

The CDR3 DNA reads as TGTGCCAGCAGCTTGGCGGGACCCGGGGGAGCTTTCTTT. Amino acids: CASSLAGPGGAFF. The chain couples TRBV5-4 to TRBJ1-1, with a weak D call TRBD1 (5 bases). The CDR3 runs to 13 residues. V gave up 0 bases and J gave up 10 bases, with 13 bases separating them. Germline CDR1 reads SGHNT; CDR2 reads YYREEE (reference sequence).

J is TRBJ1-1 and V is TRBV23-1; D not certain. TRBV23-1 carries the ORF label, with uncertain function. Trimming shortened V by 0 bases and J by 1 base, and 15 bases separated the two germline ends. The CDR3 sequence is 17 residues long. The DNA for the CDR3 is TGCGCCAGCAGTCAATCATGGCCCGGGGTATCGAACACTGAAGCTTTCTTT. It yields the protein CASSQSWPGVSNTEAFF.

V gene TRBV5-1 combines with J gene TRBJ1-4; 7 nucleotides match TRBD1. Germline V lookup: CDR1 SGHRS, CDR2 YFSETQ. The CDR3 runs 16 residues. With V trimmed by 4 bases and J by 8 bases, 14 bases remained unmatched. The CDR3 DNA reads TGCGCCAGCAGCCCGGGGGCCCCACAGGGGCAAGAAAAACTGTTTTTT. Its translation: CASSPGAPQGQEKLFF.

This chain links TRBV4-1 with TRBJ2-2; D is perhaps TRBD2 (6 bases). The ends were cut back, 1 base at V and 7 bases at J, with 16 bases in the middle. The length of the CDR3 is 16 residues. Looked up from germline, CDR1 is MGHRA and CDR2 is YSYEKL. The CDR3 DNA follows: TGCGCCAGCAGCCAAGGGACGGGTACCGGGGGCGGGGAGCTGTTTTTT. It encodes CASSQGTGTGGGELFF.

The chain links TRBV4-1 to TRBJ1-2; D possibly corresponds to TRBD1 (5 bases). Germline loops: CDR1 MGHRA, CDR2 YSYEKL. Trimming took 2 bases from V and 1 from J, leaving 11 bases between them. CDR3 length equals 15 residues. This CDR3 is CASSQLGHLNYGYTF. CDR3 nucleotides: TGCGCCAGCAGCCAATTAGGACACCTTAACTATGGCTACACCTTC.

The CDR3 DNA reads TGTGCCAGCAGCCACCCAGACAGGGCGAACACTGAAGCTTTCTTT. Its translation: CASSHPDRANTEAFF. This chain connects TRBV4-2 to TRBJ1-1, with 7 nucleotides matching TRBD1. The junction had 5 bases not matched to a gene; V was cut back by 3 bases and J by 1 base. The germline CDR1 and CDR2 sequences are LGHNA and YNFKEQ. The CDR3 length is 15 residues.

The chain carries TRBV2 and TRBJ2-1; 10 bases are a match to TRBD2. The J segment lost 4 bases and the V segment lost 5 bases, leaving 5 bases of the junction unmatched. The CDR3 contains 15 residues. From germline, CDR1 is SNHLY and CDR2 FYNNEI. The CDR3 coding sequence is TGTGCCAGCAGTACCTTAGCGGGGGGTTACAATGAGCAGTTCTTC. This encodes CASSTLAGGYNEQFF.

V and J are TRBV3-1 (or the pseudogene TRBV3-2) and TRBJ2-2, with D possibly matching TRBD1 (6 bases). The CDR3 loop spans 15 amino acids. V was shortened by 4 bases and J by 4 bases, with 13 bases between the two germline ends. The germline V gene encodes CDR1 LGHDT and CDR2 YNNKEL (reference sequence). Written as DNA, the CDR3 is TGTGCCAGCAGCCCTGGACAGACGAGCACCGGGGAGCTGTTTTTT. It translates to CASSPGQTSTGELFF.

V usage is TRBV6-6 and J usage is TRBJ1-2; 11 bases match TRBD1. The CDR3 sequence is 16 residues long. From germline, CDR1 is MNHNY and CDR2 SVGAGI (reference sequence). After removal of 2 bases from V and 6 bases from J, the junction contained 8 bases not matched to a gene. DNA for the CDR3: TGTGCCAGCAGTTACCCAGGGACAGGGGGTAGCGATGGCTACACCTTC. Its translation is CASSYPGTGGSDGYTF.

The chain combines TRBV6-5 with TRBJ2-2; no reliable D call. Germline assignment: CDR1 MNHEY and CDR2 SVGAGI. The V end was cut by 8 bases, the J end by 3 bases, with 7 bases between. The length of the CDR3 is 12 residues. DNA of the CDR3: TGTGCCAGCCGACTTTACACCGGGGAGCTGTTTTTT. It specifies CASRLYTGELFF.